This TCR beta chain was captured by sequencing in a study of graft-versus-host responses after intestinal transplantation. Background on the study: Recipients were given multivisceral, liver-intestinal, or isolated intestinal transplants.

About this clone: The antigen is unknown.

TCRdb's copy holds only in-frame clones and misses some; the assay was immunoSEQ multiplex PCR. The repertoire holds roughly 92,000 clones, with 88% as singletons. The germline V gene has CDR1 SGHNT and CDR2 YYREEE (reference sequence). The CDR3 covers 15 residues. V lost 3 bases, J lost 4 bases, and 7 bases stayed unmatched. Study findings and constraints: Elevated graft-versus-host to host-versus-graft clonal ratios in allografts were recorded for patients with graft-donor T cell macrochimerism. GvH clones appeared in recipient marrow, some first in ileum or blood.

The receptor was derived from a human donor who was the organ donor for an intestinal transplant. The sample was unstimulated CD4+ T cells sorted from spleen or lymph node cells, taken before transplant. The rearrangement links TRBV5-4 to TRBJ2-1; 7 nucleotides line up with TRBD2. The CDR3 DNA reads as TGTGCCAGCAGCTCCTTAGCGGGCTCATACAATGAGCAGTTCTTC. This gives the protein CASSSLAGSYNEQFF.